The 18 T cell receptor beta chains reported below all come from one sample, sequenced in a study of T-cell reconstitution after alpha-beta-depleted transplantation in children. Unique molecular identifiers were incorporated when the TCRbeta library was constructed. MiXCR was run by TCRdb on the PCR reads, yielding one entry per CDR3 protein. This table has approximately 520,000 distinct CDR3 sequences, about 31% appearing once. The input for sequencing was PBMCs from the stem cell graft donor, taken from the stem cell graft. The receptors originated from a human donor who donated a stem cell graft to a child with aplastic anemia.

The chain carries TRBV29-1 and TRBJ2-5; a weak D match, TRBD1 (6 bases). The V end lost 0 bases, the J end lost 5 bases, and 13 bases lay between the germline ends. Germline lookup yields CDR1 SQVTM and CDR2 ANQGSEA. This CDR3 has 14 amino acids. The CDR3 loop is CSVEDQGSGETQYF. The CDR3 DNA reads as TGCAGCGTTGAAGACCAGGGGAGTGGGGAGACCCAGTACTTC. Together with reference TRBV29-1 and TRBJ2-5, the CDR3 gives the full variable domain: SAVISQKPSRDICQRGTSLTIQCQVDSQVTMMFWYRQQPGQSLTLIATANQGSEATYESGFVIDKFPISRPNLTFSTLTVSNMSPEDSSIYLCSVEDQGSGETQYFGPGTRLLVL.

There are a few counts of this clonotype. The chain combines TRBV20-1 with TRBJ2-1; D could derive from TRBD1 or TRBD2 (5 bases each). The V gene lost 1 base and the J gene lost 4 bases, with 20 bases spanning the gap. Germline V gene data show CDR1 as DFQATT and CDR2 as SNEGSKA (reference sequence). The CDR3 is 17 residues long. The CDR3 bases are TGCAGTGCTAGAGTTTGGGGGACCGTAGAAGGGTACAATGAGCAGTTCTTC. This sequence encodes CSARVWGTVEGYNEQFF.

The chain has TRBV18 and TRBJ1-1, with D perhaps TRBD1 (5 bases). The ends were cut back, 6 bases at V and 2 bases at J, with 16 bases in the middle. This CDR3 is 15 amino acids long. CDR1 is KGHSH, CDR2 LQKENI, per germline. The DNA for the CDR3 is TGTGCCAGCTCCCCCCTTGGGGCAGATAACACTGAAGCTTTCTTT. Translated: CASSPLGADNTEAFF.

This clonotype was observed a few times. The chain employs TRBV7-2 and TRBJ2-3; possibly TRBD1 for D (6 bases). This CDR3 has 14 amino acids. CDR1 SGHTA and CDR2 FQGNSA come from the germline V gene. V was pared by 5 bases and J by 2 bases, with 11 bases between. CDR3 region: CASSPTGHTDTQYF. As DNA, the CDR3 is TGTGCCAGCAGCCCCACGGGACACACAGATACGCAGTATTTT.

In regard to this clonotype: Compared with germline, one end of the junction differs, possibly owing to a read error. The chain links TRBV4-3 to TRBJ2-3; TRBD2 aligns across 9 bases. The V gene's germline CDR1 is LGHNA and CDR2 YSLEER. The CDR3 loop spans 16 amino acids. CDR3 protein: CAGSVQLSGSADTQYF. The CDR3 DNA is TGCGCCGGCAGCGTACAACTTAGCGGGAGCGCAGATACGCAGTATTTT.

The J gene is TRBJ2-7, the V gene TRBV7-8; TRBD1 aligns across 7 bases. In germline, CDR1 is SGHVS, CDR2 FQNEAQ. Unmatched junction bases numbered 11, after V lost 1 base and J lost 5 bases. CDR3 length: 16 amino acids. The CDR3 region is CASSLGASGQPDEQYF. Here the CDR3 DNA reads TGTGCCAGCAGCTTAGGGGCATCGGGACAGCCCGACGAGCAGTACTTC.

This clonotype was recorded a few times. The rearrangement uses TRBV7-2 and TRBJ2-1, with D unresolved. The V end lost 4 bases, the J end lost 4 bases, and 8 bases lay between the germline ends. This CDR3 spans 13 amino acids. Germline V gives CDR1 SGHTA, CDR2 FQGNSA. The CDR3 reads CASSSLRYNEQFF. The CDR3 coding sequence is TGTGCCAGCAGCTCGCTTCGGTACAATGAGCAGTTCTTC.

This clonotype was counted between two and nine times. The chain uses TRBV20-1 and TRBJ1-1, with no clear D. CDR1 DFQATT and CDR2 SNEGSKA come from the germline V gene (reference sequence). V lost 5 bases and J lost 4, with 20 bases in between. The CDR3 length is 15 residues. The CDR3 bases are TGCAGTGCTGCTCGCGGGTTAGGACCAGGCACTGAAGCTTTCTTT. It is translated as CSAARGLGPGTEAFF.

The chain links TRBV18 to TRBJ1-2; D not certain. Germline V gene lookup returns CDR1 KGHSH and CDR2 LQKENI. Trimming took 6 bases from V and 1 from J, leaving 21 bases between them. The CDR3 is 17 residues long. CDR3 coding DNA: TGTGCCAGCTCCCAAATAGCGGACCGGACCCTTAACTATGGCTACACCTTC. Its protein product is CASSQIADRTLNYGYTF. The entire variable domain, with the rest obtained from reference TRBV18 and TRBJ1-2, is as follows: NAGVMQNPRHLVRRRGQEARLRCSPMKGHSHVYWYRQLPEEGLKFMVYLQKENIIDESGMPKERFSAEFPKEGPSILRIQQVVRGDSAAYFCASSQIADRTLNYGYTFGSGTRLTVV.

This clonotype was counted a few times. CDR3: CASSYRGPVNTEAFF. Here the CDR3 DNA reads TGTGCCAGCAGCTACAGGGGGCCCGTAAACACTGAAGCTTTCTTT. The V and J genes are TRBV6-5 and TRBJ1-1; the match to TRBD1 covers 9 bases. The CDR3 is made up of 15 amino acids. Germline V gene sequence: CDR1 MNHEY, CDR2 SVGAGI. Trimming cost V 6 bases and J 2 bases; bases outside gene matches: 7.

The table lists this clonotype with a few counts. The CDR3, as DNA: TGTGCCAGCAGCCCAGGGGGGACAGGCACAGATACGCAGTATTTT. Its translation: CASSPGGTGTDTQYF. J is TRBJ2-3 and V is TRBV9; possibly TRBD1 for D (7 bases). This CDR3 has 15 amino acids. V lost 4 bases and J lost 1, with 13 bases in between. The germline CDR1 and CDR2 sequences are SGDLS and YYNGEE.

This clonotype was observed a handful of times. J is TRBJ1-2 and V is TRBV6-1; TRBD1 matches at 7 bases. V shed 6 bases and J 6 bases; nucleotides not matched to a gene: 10. Germline CDR1 and CDR2: MNHNS and SASEGT. The CDR3 is made up of 14 amino acids. DNA for the CDR3: TGTGCCAGCAGCCCGGGGCAGGGGGTCCATGGCTACACCTTC. Translated: CASSPGQGVHGYTF.

There are a few counts of this clonotype. J is TRBJ2-1 and V is TRBV12-3 or TRBV12-4; D is perhaps TRBD1 or TRBD2 (5 bases each). Deletions cut 5 bases from V and 10 bases from J, with 15 bases between. The CDR3 is 13 amino acids. This chain's CDR3 is CASSPSPGREQFF. The CDR3 bases are TGTGCCAGCAGTCCAAGCCCGGGGCGGGAGCAGTTCTTC.

The chain recombines TRBV5-1 with TRBJ2-2; 9 bases align to TRBD2. Germline CDR1 reads SGHRS; CDR2 reads YFSETQ. This CDR3 spans 16 amino acids. J lost 0 bases, V lost 4 bases, and 4 bases had no gene match. As DNA, the CDR3 is TGCGCCAGCAGCACGACTAGCGGTACGAACACCGGGGAGCTGTTTTTT. Translation gives CASSTTSGTNTGELFF.

This clonotype was counted a few times. The chain combines TRBV12-3 or TRBV12-4 with TRBJ1-1, with a possible D match to TRBD1 (5 bases). V lost 6 bases and J lost 5, with 13 bases in between. The CDR3 sequence is 13 residues long. The CDR3 DNA reads TGTGCCAGCAGCCCAAGACAGACTACTGAAGCTTTCTTT. The encoded protein is CASSPRQTTEAFF.

This sequence joins TRBV30 and TRBJ1-1; the D is unclear. The V end lost 4 bases, the J end lost 1 base, and 7 bases lay between the germline ends. Per germline, CDR1 GTSNPN and CDR2 SVGIG (reference sequence). This CDR3 has 12 residues. CDR3 DNA: TGTGCCTGGACGCGGGGGAACACTGAAGCTTTCTTT. Protein product: CAWTRGNTEAFF.

The V call is TRBV4-2, the J call TRBJ2-7; weak D call: TRBD2 (5 bases). This CDR3 has 15 amino acids. Germline assignment: CDR1 LGHNA and CDR2 YNFKEQ. V dropped 1 base and J dropped 0 bases, with 10 bases sitting between them. The CDR3, as DNA: TGTGCCAGCAGCCAAGTCCCGGGGAGCTCCTACGAGCAGTACTTC. Protein product: CASSQVPGSSYEQYF.

The rearrangement links TRBV3-1 to TRBJ2-7; TRBD2 might be the D (5 bases). Trimming stripped 4 bases from V and 0 bases from J, with 10 bases between. This CDR3 spans 14 amino acids. CDR1 is LGHDT and CDR2 is YNNKEL in the germline V gene (reference sequence). CDR3 region: CASSPGETSYEQYF. As DNA, the CDR3 is TGTGCCAGCAGCCCCGGGGAAACCTCCTACGAGCAGTACTTC.